This T cell receptor beta chain emerged from a study of siplizumab effects on memory and regulatory T cells. This clone was observed a handful of times. The CDR3 covers 16 residues. V shed 5 bases, J shed 0 bases, and the junction held 6 bases outside the gene matches. CDR1 and CDR2 from the germline V gene are SGHAT and FQNNGV. Some clones are missing from TCRdb's copy, which holds only in-frame ones; the method was immunoSEQ multiplex PCR. The sample yields roughly 120,000 clones, around 94% seen once. The sample consisted of non-Treg CD4+ T cells sorted from blood. The J gene is TRBJ1-2, the V gene TRBV11-2, with 10 bases lining up with TRBD1. The TCR originated in a human donor in good health. The CDR3 is CASSPTGGSANYGYTF. The CDR3 DNA follows: TGTGCCAGCAGCCCGACAGGGGGCTCAGCTAACTATGGCTACACCTTC.